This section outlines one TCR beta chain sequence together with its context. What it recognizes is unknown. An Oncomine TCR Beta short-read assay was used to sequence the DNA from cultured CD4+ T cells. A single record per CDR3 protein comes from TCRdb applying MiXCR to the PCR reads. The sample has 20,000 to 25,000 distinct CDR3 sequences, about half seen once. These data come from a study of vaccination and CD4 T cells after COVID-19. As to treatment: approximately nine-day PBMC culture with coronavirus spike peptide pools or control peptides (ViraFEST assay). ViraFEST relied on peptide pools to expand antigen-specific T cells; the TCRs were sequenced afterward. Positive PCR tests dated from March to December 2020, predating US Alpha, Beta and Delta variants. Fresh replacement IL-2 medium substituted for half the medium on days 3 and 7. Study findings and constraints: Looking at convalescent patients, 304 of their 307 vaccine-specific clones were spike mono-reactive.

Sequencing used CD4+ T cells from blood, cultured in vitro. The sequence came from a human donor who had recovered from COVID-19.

The CDR3 is CASRVRDRGYEQYF. In DNA form, the CDR3 reads TGTGCCAGCAGAGTCCGGGACAGGGGCTACGAGCAGTACTTC. The V and J genes are TRBV6-1 and TRBJ2-7, with 10 bases lining up with TRBD1. Unmatched junction bases numbered 5, after V lost 6 bases and J lost 3 bases. Germline V CDR1 and CDR2: MNHNS, SASEGT. The CDR3 covers 14 residues.